The 11 T cell receptor beta chains presented below share a single source sample, sequenced in a study of CD8+CD57+ T cells in acquired aplastic anemia. Profiling of TCR beta VDJ combinations and CDR3 sequences used genomic DNA as template. TCRdb redid the calling of the reads with MiXCR, one entry per CDR3 protein. The table lists 40,000 to 45,000 distinct CDR3 sequences, about two thirds of them singletons. Sequencing was carried out using sorted CD4+, CD8+, or CD8+CD57+ T cells (not recorded which) from PBMCs. All receptors come from a human donor in good health, serving as a control.

This clonotype has at least ten counts. CDR3 amino acids: CASSPSLNEQFF. The DNA of the CDR3 is TGTGCCAGCAGTCCATCACTTAATGAGCAGTTCTTC. The chain combines TRBV27 with TRBJ2-1; no clear D. Trimming pared 5 bases from V and 7 bases from J, leaving 9 bases between. There are 12 residues in the CDR3. The germline CDR1 and CDR2 sequences are MNHEY and SMNVEV (reference sequence).

This clonotype showed up just a few times. The rearrangement links TRBV15 to TRBJ1-2; D remains ambiguous. In germline, CDR1 is LNHNV, CDR2 YYDKDF (reference sequence). V lost 5 bases to trimming and J lost 2 bases, with 12 bases between them. CDR3 length: 14 residues. Here the CDR3 DNA reads TGTGCCACCAGCCCCCGCAGTGAGAACTATGGCTACACCTTC. Translating it yields CATSPRSENYGYTF.

This clonotype turned up a few times. This may arise from a read error, as a much more abundant clone is one base away. The gene calls are TRBV27 and TRBJ2-3, with 8 bases identical to TRBD1. CDR1 is MNHEY and CDR2 is SMNVEV in the germline V gene (reference sequence). The CDR3 has 14 residues. As DNA, the CDR3 is TGTGCCGGCAGTGGCCAGGGGGCGCAAGATACGCAGTATTTT. Protein sequence: CAGSGQGAQDTQYF.

This clonotype was seen ten or more times. This chain joins TRBV4-1 and TRBJ2-7, with D possibly TRBD2 on 7 matching bases. The CDR3 spans 15 residues. The V gene lost 1 base and the J gene lost 3 bases, with 13 bases spanning the gap. The germline V gene has CDR1 MGHRA and CDR2 YSYEKL. CDR3 DNA: TGCGCCAGCAGCCAAGGGAGGGGGGGTAGCTACGAGCAGTACTTC. Amino acid sequence: CASSQGRGGSYEQYF.

This clonotype came up many times. The V and J genes are TRBV4-2 and TRBJ2-7, with 7 bases identical to TRBD2. Trimming cost V 0 bases and J 5 bases; bases outside gene matches: 7. Germline V gene data show CDR1 as LGHNA and CDR2 as YNFKEQ. The CDR3 is 15 amino acids. The CDR3 bases are TGTGCCAGCAGCCAAGATACGGGACTAATCGACGAGCAGTACTTC. It encodes CASSQDTGLIDEQYF.

The chain recombines TRBV2 with TRBJ2-5; 8 nucleotides match TRBD1. The CDR3 is 14 amino acids. CDR1 is SNHLY and CDR2 is FYNNEI in the germline V gene. Trimming cost V 6 bases and J 2 bases; bases outside gene matches: 5. The CDR3 DNA is TGTGCCAGCAGCGTCTACAGGGGGCAAGAGACCCAGTACTTC. Translation: CASSVYRGQETQYF.

This sequence joins TRBV9 and TRBJ1-6, with 11 bases identical to TRBD1. With V trimmed by 0 bases and J by 9 bases, 8 bases remained unmatched. Germline V CDR1 and CDR2: SGDLS, YYNGEE. This CDR3 is 17 amino acids long. The CDR3 reads CASSVEGPGTGGSPLHF. The CDR3, as DNA: TGTGCCAGCAGCGTAGAGGGGCCCGGGACAGGGGGTTCACCCCTCCACTTT.

This clonotype showed up just once. This chain joins TRBV19 and TRBJ1-2; the D gene is possibly TRBD1 (5 bases). The germline gives CDR1 LNHDA, CDR2 SQIVND (reference sequence). V lost 7 bases and J 4 bases, leaving 10 bases between the germline ends. This CDR3 is built from 12 residues. CDR3 sequence: CASTTGTYGYTF. CDR3 coding DNA: TGTGCCAGTACCACAGGCACCTATGGCTACACCTTC.

V usage is TRBV25-1 and J usage is TRBJ2-5; 10 positions agree with TRBD2. The CDR3 covers 21 residues. Germline V CDR1 and CDR2: MGHDK, SYGVNS. V was clipped by 0 bases and J by 0 bases; unmatched bases: 16. The CDR3 sequence: CASSEYGSASSGGSYQETQYF. CDR3 DNA: TGTGCCAGCAGTGAATATGGGTCCGCCTCTAGCGGGGGTTCGTACCAAGAGACCCAGTACTTC.

This rearrangement joins TRBV5-1 to TRBJ1-2, with TRBD1 identical over 8 bases. This CDR3 region has 16 residues. V lost 4 bases to trimming and J lost 2 bases; unmatched junction nucleotides: 10. Per the germline V gene, CDR1 is SGHRS and CDR2 is YFSETQ. This CDR3 is CASSVGIGQGNYGYTF. CDR3 bases: TGCGCCAGCAGCGTGGGGATTGGACAGGGAAACTATGGCTACACCTTC.

Note on this clonotype: The junction differs from germline at one of its ends, possibly a read error. CDR3 DNA sequence: TGCAGTGCTAGAGATCCTAACACTGAAGCTCTCTTT. Residues: CSARDPNTEALF. V and J are TRBV20-1 and TRBJ1-1; D not resolved. The CDR3 consists of 12 residues. The germline gives CDR1 DFQATT, CDR2 SNEGSKA (reference sequence).